The entry that follows covers one T cell receptor beta chain sequence. Its cognate antigen is unknown. The V and J ends lost 1 base and 4 bases respectively, with 12 bases between them. The germline gives CDR1 KGHDR, CDR2 SFDVKD. The CDR3 is 15 residues long. This specimen comes from a study of T cell responses to AZD1222 COVID-19 vaccine. Study-wide findings and caveats: Clonal diversity may have been underestimated in mostly white British donors. Within unmutated variant regions lay the reported targets of nearly half of spike-specific TCRs. Two AZD1222 doses significantly raised spike-specific TCR breadth and depth over controls.

Produced via immunoSEQ multiplex PCR; TCRdb's table is partial and in-frame only. The table lists approximately 120,000 clones, 90% of them singletons, with 6% to 9% in the top ten. The rearrangement uses TRBV24-1 and TRBJ1-2; perhaps TRBD1 as D (5 bases). Sequenced material: peripheral blood, taken on day 0 of AZD1222 vaccination. The receptor comes from an adult in good health. The CDR3 loop reads CATSDFRGLFYGYTF. The CDR3 DNA follows: TGTGCCACCAGTGATTTCCGGGGACTCTTCTATGGCTACACCTTC.